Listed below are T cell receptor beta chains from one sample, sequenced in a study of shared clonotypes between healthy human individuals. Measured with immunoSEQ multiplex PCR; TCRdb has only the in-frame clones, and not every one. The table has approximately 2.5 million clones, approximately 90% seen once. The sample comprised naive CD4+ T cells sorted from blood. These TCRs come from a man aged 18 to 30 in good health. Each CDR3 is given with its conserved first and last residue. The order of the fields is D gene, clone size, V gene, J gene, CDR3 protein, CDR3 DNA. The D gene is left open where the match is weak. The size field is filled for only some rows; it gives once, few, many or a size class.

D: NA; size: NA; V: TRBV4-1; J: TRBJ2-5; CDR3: CASSLFWDETQYF; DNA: TGCGCCAGCAGCCTCTTCTGGGATGAGACCCAGTACTTC
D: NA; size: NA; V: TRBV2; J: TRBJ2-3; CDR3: CASSAQITDTQYF; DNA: TGTGCCAGCAGTGCACAGATCACAGATACGCAGTATTTT
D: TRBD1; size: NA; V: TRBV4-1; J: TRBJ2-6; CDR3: CASSQAQGNGANVLTF; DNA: TGCGCCAGCAGCCAAGCACAGGGGAACGGGGCCAACGTCCTGACTTTC
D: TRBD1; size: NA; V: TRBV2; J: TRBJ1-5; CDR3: CASSVGQGGNQPQHF; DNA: TGTGCCAGCAGCGTAGGACAGGGGGGCAATCAGCCCCAGCATTTT
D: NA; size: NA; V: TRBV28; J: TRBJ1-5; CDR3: CASSSPSGSNQPQHF; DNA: TGTGCCAGCAGCTCTCCTAGTGGTAGCAATCAGCCCCAGCATTTT
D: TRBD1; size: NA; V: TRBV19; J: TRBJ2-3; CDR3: CASSGRDRVSDTQYF; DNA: TGTGCCAGTAGTGGTAGGGACAGGGTTTCAGATACGCAGTATTTT
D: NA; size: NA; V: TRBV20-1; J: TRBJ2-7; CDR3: CSGGDSYEQYF; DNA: TGCAGTGGGGGGGACTCCTACGAGCAGTACTTC
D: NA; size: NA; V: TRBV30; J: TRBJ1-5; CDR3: CAWSEGVGNQPQHF; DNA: TGTGCTTGGAGTGAAGGGGTGGGCAATCAGCCCCAGCATTTT
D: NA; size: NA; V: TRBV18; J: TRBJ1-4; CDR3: CASSPLDSTPGVEKLFF; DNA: TGTGCCAGCTCACCTCTGGACTCGACCCCAGGGGTTGAAAAACTGTTTTTT
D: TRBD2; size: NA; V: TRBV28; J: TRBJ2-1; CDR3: CASSLYGGGYNEQFF; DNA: TGTGCCAGCAGTTTATATGGGGGGGGCTACAATGAGCAGTTCTTC
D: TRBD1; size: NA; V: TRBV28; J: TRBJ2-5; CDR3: CASSVNRGGAKETQYF; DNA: TGTGCCAGCAGTGTTAACCGAGGGGGCGCGAAGGAGACCCAGTACTTC
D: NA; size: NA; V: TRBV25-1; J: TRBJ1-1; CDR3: CASTDWNTEAFF; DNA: TGTGCCAGTACGGACTGGAACACTGAAGCTTTCTTT
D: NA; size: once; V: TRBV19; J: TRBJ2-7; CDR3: CASSTGPRFSSYEQYF; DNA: TGTGCCAGTAGTACAGGACCGAGGTTTAGCTCCTACGAGCAGTACTTC
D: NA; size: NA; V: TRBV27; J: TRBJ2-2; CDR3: CASSLATGWKKNTGELFF; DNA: TGTGCCAGCAGTCTTGCAACAGGGTGGAAAAAGAACACCGGGGAGCTGTTTTTT
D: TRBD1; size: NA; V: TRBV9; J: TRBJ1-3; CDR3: CASSPVGQAGNTIYF; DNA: TGTGCCAGCAGCCCAGTCGGACAGGCTGGAAACACCATATATTTT
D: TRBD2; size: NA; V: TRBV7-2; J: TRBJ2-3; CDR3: CASSLVSSGATDTQYF; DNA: TGTGCCAGCAGCTTAGTCTCGAGCGGGGCCACAGATACGCAGTATTTT
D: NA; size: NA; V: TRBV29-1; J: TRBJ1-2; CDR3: CSVETDRDYGYTF; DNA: TGCAGCGTTGAAACGGACAGAGACTATGGCTACACCTTC
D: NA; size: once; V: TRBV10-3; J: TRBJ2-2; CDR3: CAISETVNTGELFF; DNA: TGTGCCATCAGTGAGACAGTAAACACCGGGGAGCTGTTTTTT
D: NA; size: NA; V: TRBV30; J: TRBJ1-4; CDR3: CAWSAMGSEKLFF; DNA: TGTGCCTGGAGTGCCATGGGGAGTGAAAAACTGTTTTTT
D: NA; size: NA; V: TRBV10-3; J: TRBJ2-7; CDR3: CAISAKASYEQYF; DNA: TGTGCCATCAGTGCGAAAGCCTCCTACGAGCAGTACTTC
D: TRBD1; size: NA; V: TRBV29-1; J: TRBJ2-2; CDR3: CSVLHQGALFF; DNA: TGCAGCGTCCTTCATCAGGGGGCCCTGTTTTTT
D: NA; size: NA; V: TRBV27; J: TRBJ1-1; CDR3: CASSLWAGAGTEAFF; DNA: TGTGCCAGCAGTTTATGGGCAGGGGCGGGCACTGAAGCTTTCTTT
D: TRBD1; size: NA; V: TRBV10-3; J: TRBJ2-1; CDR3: CATRTGGMPSEQFF; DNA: TGTGCCACCCGGACAGGGGGCATGCCCAGTGAGCAGTTCTTC
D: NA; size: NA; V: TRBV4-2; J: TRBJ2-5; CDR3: CASSLLGGGETQYF; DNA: TGTGCCAGCAGCCTCCTCGGGGGAGGAGAGACCCAGTACTTC
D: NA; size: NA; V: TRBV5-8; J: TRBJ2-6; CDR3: CAPLYLGGANVLTF; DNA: TGTGCCCCCCTTTACCTGGGTGGGGCCAACGTCCTGACTTTC
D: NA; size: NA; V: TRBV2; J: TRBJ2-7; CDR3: CASSESVTSYEQYF; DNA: TGTGCCAGCAGTGAGTCCGTCACCTCCTACGAGCAGTACTTC